These T cell receptor beta chains were read from a single sample in a study of metastatic and nonmetastatic thyroid tumors. MiXCR re-clonotyped the PCR reads for TCRdb. The sample holds approximately 19,000 clones, 15% seen once. Sequenced material: blood. Receptor source: a female donor with papillary thyroid cancer or a benign thyroid nodule (not recorded which). Some clones in this sample may be carry-over from other donors' samples. Both conserved end residues are part of each CDR3. The D gene is left open where the match is weak. Some rows mark clone size as missing; the rest say once, few, many or name a class of expanded clone.

J gene | clone size | D gene | V gene | CDR3 DNA | CDR3 protein
TRBJ2-7 | many | . | TRBV5-6 | TGTGCCAGCGAGCTTGAAGGGGAGCAGTACTTC | CASELEGEQYF
TRBJ2-5 | many | . | TRBV4-1 | TGCGCCAGCAGCCCTACGTGGTTCGGTGAGACCCAGTACTTC | CASSPTWFGETQYF
TRBJ2-3 | many | TRBD2 | TRBV5-8 | TGTGCCAGCAGATCCCCCGGGACTACAGGGTATTTT | CASRSPGTTGYF
TRBJ1-2 | many | . | TRBV28 | TGTGCCAGCAGCCGCCCGAGGGTGTATGGCTACACCTTC | CASSRPRVYGYTF
TRBJ2-5 | many | . | TRBV20-1 | TGCAGTGCTAGGGTTGTATCTTTAGAGACCCAGTACTTC | CSARVVSLETQYF
TRBJ2-1 | many | TRBD1 | TRBV7-2 | TGTGCCAGCAGCTTAGGCCCGGGGACAGGGGCTGGGAATGAGCAGTTCTTC | CASSLGPGTGAGNEQFF
TRBJ2-2 | . | . | TRBV30 | TGTGCCTGGAGTATGGTAGCGGAAAGCGGGGAGCTGTTTTTT | CAWSMVAESGELFF
TRBJ1-6 | many | . | TRBV30 | TGTGCCTGGAGACAGTTTGTCAGCTCCTATAATTCACCCCTCCACTTT | CAWRQFVSSYNSPLHF
TRBJ2-7 | many | . | TRBV4-1 | TGCGCCAGCAGCCCCTCCCGGTTCGGGGGAAACACCTACGAGCAGTACTTC | CASSPSRFGGNTYEQYF
TRBJ1-1 | many | . | TRBV3-1 | TGTGCCAGCAGAAAGAACGGTGAAGCTTTCTTT | CASRKNGEAFF
TRBJ2-1 | many | . | TRBV3-1 | TGTGCCAGCAGCCAAGGCCGCAGGGGAGGCAATGAGCAGTTCTTC | CASSQGRRGGNEQFF
TRBJ2-3 | many | TRBD2 | TRBV20-1 | TGCAGTGCTAGAGATTTTATAGCGGGAGGGGCAACAGATACGCAGTATTTT | CSARDFIAGGATDTQYF
TRBJ2-7 | many | . | TRBV5-1 | TGCGCCAGCAGCTTGTATCAGGGCTACGAGCAGTACTTC | CASSLYQGYEQYF
TRBJ2-5 | few | TRBD1 | TRBV28 | TGTGCCAGCAGTCCCTGGACAGGGCGTCAAGGGACCCAATACTTC | CASSPWTGRQGTQYF
TRBJ2-7 | few | . | TRBV6-1 | TGTGCCAGCACTGATGGGCTAGGGAGCTACGAGCAGTACTTC | CASTDGLGSYEQYF
TRBJ2-4 | many | . | TRBV14 | TGTGCCAGCAGCCCCCACCCCCAGGATCTGAACATTCAGTACTTC | CASSPHPQDLNIQYF
TRBJ2-1 | many | TRBD2 | TRBV18 | TGTGCCAGCTCACCACCCTCGGCTTTCGGGGGGGAGGAGCAGTTCTTC | CASSPPSAFGGEEQFF
TRBJ2-7 | many | . | TRBV2 | TGTGCCAGCAGGGTATACGAGCAGTACTTC | CASRVYEQYF
TRBJ2-1 | many | TRBD2 | TRBV7-9 | TGTGCCAGCCAGACTAGCGGGAGGGCCCATGAGCAGTTCTTC | CASQTSGRAHEQFF
TRBJ2-7 | many | TRBD1 | TRBV9 | TGTGCCAGCAGCGTGACAGGGGTAGTCAACGAGCAGTACTTC | CASSVTGVVNEQYF